The rows below give T cell receptor delta chains drawn from one sample of a study of Vδ1+ human thymocytes. TCRdb made new clone calls on the multiplex PCR reads using CATT. The repertoire includes roughly 76,000 delta-chain clones, around 34% of them detected once, and approximately 0.25% sits in the top ten. The sequenced material came from Vdelta1+ gamma-delta thymocytes from the thymus. These receptors all come from a boy under three years old who had congenital heart surgery. The CDR3 runs from the conserved cysteine through the conserved F or W. Each record gives: V gene, J gene, D gene, clone size, CDR3 length, CDR3 DNA, CDR3 protein. A D gene is named only where the DNA matches it firmly. Only part of the rows carry a size: once, few, many, or a class if the clone is expanded.

TRDV1	TRDJ1	NA	NA	25	TGTGCTCTTGGGGAACTAGAGGCCTTACCCGGGGCGACCCGATATTGGGGGGGTCACACCGATAAACTCATCTTT	CALGELEALPGATRYWGGHTDKLIF
TRDV1	TRDJ1	TRDD3	NA	24	TGTGCTCTTGGGGTACCGAAATGGGATCTACGAACTGGGGGATCCATAAAGTACACCGATAAACTCATCTTT	CALGVPKWDLRTGGSIKYTDKLIF
TRDV1	TRDJ1	NA	NA	22	TGTGCTCTTGGGGATTCCCTTCCTACGAAGGGATACGGGGGCCCGTACACCGATAAACTCATCTTT	CALGDSLPTKGYGGPYTDKLIF
TRDV1	TRDJ1	NA	NA	17	TGTGCTCTTGGGGAAGGTTGGATTTTCCGACCACGCGAGAAACTCATCTTT	CALGEGWIFRPREKLIF
TRDV1	TRDJ1	TRDD3	once	25	TGTGCTCTTGGGGTAATCCCAGCCTCGGCCTTCCTAGTCTGGCCCGATACTGGGGGATCCGATAAACTCATCTTT	CALGVIPASAFLVWPDTGGSDKLIF
TRDV1	TRDJ1	TRDD3	few	16	TGTGCTCTTGGGGAACACCATACTGGGGGATGCGATAAACTCATCTTT	CALGEHHTGGCDKLIF
TRDV1	TRDJ1	TRDD3	once	19	TGTGCTCTTGGGGTCGACCTGGTGCTTCTGGGGATAGCGGCCGATAAACTCATCTTT	CALGVDLVLLGIAADKLIF
TRDV1	TRDJ1	TRDD3	few	18	TGTGCTCTTGGGGTCCCGACGGGATACGACCCTTGCACCGATAAACTCATCTTT	CALGVPTGYDPCTDKLIF
TRDV1	TRDJ1	TRDD3	few	19	TGTGCTCTTGGGGACCCACACTACGACTTACTGGGGTCCACCGATAAACTCATCTTT	CALGDPHYDLLGSTDKLIF
TRDV1	TRDJ1	TRDD3	few	21	TGTGCTCTTGGGGATGGGCCTTCCTGGGTTTCCACTGGGGGATACACCGATAAACTCATCTTT	CALGDGPSWVSTGGYTDKLIF
TRDV1	TRDJ1	TRDD3	few	22	TGTGCTCTTGGGGAATTCCCCGGGCGGTCTTGTACTGGGGGGCGAAACACCGATAAACTCATCTTT	CALGEFPGRSCTGGRNTDKLIF
TRDV1	TRDJ1	TRDD3	NA	17	TGTGCTCTTGGGGAGTGGTGGGGGATTTCCTACACCGATAAACTCATCTTT	CALGEWWGISYTDKLIF
TRDV1	TRDJ1	TRDD3	NA	17	TGTGCTCTTGGGGAACTAGTTGTGGGGGATAACGTCGATAAACTCATCTTT	CALGELVVGDNVDKLIF
TRDV1	TRDJ1	TRDD3	NA	20	TGTGCTCTTGGGGAACTAGCTACCCCCCTTCGTACTGGGGGATACGATAAACTCATCTTT	CALGELATPLRTGGYDKLIF
TRDV2	TRDJ1	TRDD3	NA	16	TGTGCCGGAACTGGGGGATGGTCCCCGTACACCGATAAACTCATCTTT	CAGTGGWSPYTDKLIF
TRDV1	TRDJ1	TRDD3	NA	19	TGTGCTCTTGGGTCTCCATTCCCCCACTGGGGGGGTCACACCGATAAACTCATCTTT	CALGSPFPHWGGHTDKLIF
TRDV1	TRDJ1	NA	NA	19	TGTGCTCTTGGGGAACCCCCTACCCAGCTGGACCTCTACACCGATAAACTCATCTTT	CALGEPPTQLDLYTDKLIF
TRDV1	TRDJ1	TRDD3	few	19	TGTGCTCTTGGGGAACAGCGGACATGGCTGGGGGGAGACACCGATAAACTCATCTTT	CALGEQRTWLGGDTDKLIF
TRDV1	TRDJ1	TRDD2	few	20	TGTGCTCTTGGGGAACCCCCCCCTTCCTACAGGACTGGGCGCACCGATAAACTCATCTTT	CALGEPPPSYRTGRTDKLIF
TRDV1	TRDJ2	NA	few	16	TGTGCTCTTGGGGGGAGGGGTCGGGCTTTGACAGCACAACTCTTCTTT	CALGGRGRALTAQLFF
TRDV1	TRDJ1	NA	NA	22	TGTGCTCTTGGGGAAGGAGGTTCCTACCGTTTTTGGGGGTCACCGTACACCGATAAACTCATCTTT	CALGEGGSYRFWGSPYTDKLIF
TRDV1	TRDJ1	TRDD3	few	25	TGTGCTCTTGGGGATCCGATCCTTCCTCCTCTAGCTGGGGGATACCCCCCTACGTACACCGATAAACTCATCTTT	CALGDPILPPLAGGYPPTYTDKLIF
TRDV2	TRDJ1	NA	NA	14	TGTGCCTGTGACACCGAGTCCGGGGGGACTAAACTCATCTTT	CACDTESGGTKLIF
TRDV1	TRDJ1	NA	NA	20	TGTGCTCTTGGGGAAGGGCTCCCCATCAGGGGGACATTGTACACCGATAAACTCATCTTT	CALGEGLPIRGTLYTDKLIF
TRDV1	TRDJ1	TRDD3	few	18	TGTGCTCTTGGGTTCCCGCACGAGGGATACGCGAAAACCGATAAACTCATCTTT	CALGFPHEGYAKTDKLIF
TRDV1	TRDJ1	TRDD3	few	18	TGTGCTCTTGGGAATCGTGTCTGGGGGATACCCCTTACCGATAAACTCATCTTT	CALGNRVWGIPLTDKLIF
TRDV1	TRDJ1	TRDD2	NA	25	TGTGCCCTTGGGGATATAACCCCACGGGGCCTTCCTACGTCCACGGGAAGATCCCCCACCGATAAACTCATCTTT	CALGDITPRGLPTSTGRSPTDKLIF
TRDV1	TRDJ1	NA	few	13	TGTGCTCTTGGGCCCCGGCCCGGGGATAAACTCATCTTT	CALGPRPGDKLIF
TRDV1	TRDJ1	TRDD3	NA	19	TGTGCTCTTGGGGACCGCTTTCCTTACTGGGGATCCGGGACCGATAAACTCATCTTT	CALGDRFPYWGSGTDKLIF
TRDV1	TRDJ1	TRDD3	few	22	TGTGCTCTTGGGGTGTCCTGGGCGAATACTGGGGGATACGCACTGTACACCGATAAACTCATCTTT	CALGVSWANTGGYALYTDKLIF
TRDV1	TRDJ1	NA	few	19	TGTGCTCTTGGGGAACTGAGGTCCGTCGGTGGGGGTCTGACCGATAAACTCATCTTT	CALGELRSVGGGLTDKLIF
TRDV1	TRDJ1	TRDD3	NA	18	TGTGCTCTTGGGGAACACTACTGGGGGATAAAGTACACCGATAAACTCATCTTT	CALGEHYWGIKYTDKLIF
TRDV1	TRDJ1	NA	few	18	TGTGCTCTTGGGGAAGACCGGGCCTCCCGGCTGTACACCGATAAACTCATCTTT	CALGEDRASRLYTDKLIF
TRDV2	TRDJ1	TRDD3	few	23	TGTGCCTGTGACACCCTCTGCCCATTTGAGGGGATACGCGTATCCTTGTACACCGATAAACTCATCTTT	CACDTLCPFEGIRVSLYTDKLIF
TRDV1	TRDJ1	NA	NA	23	TGTGCTCTTGGGGAACGAGGGAAGGCAGCTCAGCTACGCTACCAACATTACACCGATAAACTCATCTTT	CALGERGKAAQLRYQHYTDKLIF
TRDV1	TRDJ1	NA	once	21	TGTGCTCTTGGGCTGGCCTTCCCCAGAGGCCATGGGGGGACCTACACCGATAAACTCATCTTT	CALGLAFPRGHGGTYTDKLIF
TRDV1	TRDJ1	TRDD3	NA	18	TGTGCTCTTGGGGAACGGATACTGGGGGGGAAGTACACCGATAAACTCATCTTT	CALGERILGGKYTDKLIF
TRDV2	TRDJ1	NA	once	12	TGTGCCACGAAGTGGCGTCAGGAGAGACTCATCTTT	CATKWRQERLIF
TRDV1	TRDJ1	TRDD3	few	20	TGTGCTCTTGGGGAACTAATCTGGAAACTGGGGGATATGAGGACCGATAAACTCATCTTT	CALGELIWKLGDMRTDKLIF
TRDV1	TRDJ1	NA	NA	16	TGTGCTCTTGGGGAACTGAGGGTCCTGTACACCGATAAACTCATCTTT	CALGELRVLYTDKLIF
TRDV1	TRDJ1	TRDD3	few	21	TGTGCTCTTGGGGAACGAGTCCACGACGTAGGGGGATACGCTGGAACCGATAAACTCATCTTT	CALGERVHDVGGYAGTDKLIF
TRDV1	TRDJ2	NA	NA	19	TGTGCTCTTGGGGAACGAAGCGCTGGGGAGGGGGCTTTGACAGCACAACTCTTCTTT	CALGERSAGEGALTAQLFF
TRDV1	TRDJ1	TRDD2	NA	20	TGTGCTCTTGGGGAACCCTCCTTCCTTGCCAGTACTGGCTACACCGATAAACTCATCTTT	CALGEPSFLASTGYTDKLIF
TRDV1	TRDJ1	TRDD3	NA	21	TGTGCTCTTGGGGAACTCCGGCGGTTCCTTTCCCTGGGGGGTTTCACCGATAAACTCATCTTT	CALGELRRFLSLGGFTDKLIF
TRDV1	TRDJ1	TRDD3	few	18	TGTGCTCTTGGGGAACTAGGATACTTGCTATCCGTACTGGGGGAACTCATCTTT	CALGELGYLLSVLGELIF
TRDV1	TRDJ1	TRDD3	NA	20	TGTGCTCTTGGGGATCCCCCTCGTGGTGGTCTGGGGGATAATGCCGATAAACTCATCTTT	CALGDPPRGGLGDNADKLIF
TRDV2	TRDJ1	NA	NA	16	TGTGCCTGTGACACCGTAATGGGGGTCAGTACCGATAAACTCATCTTT	CACDTVMGVSTDKLIF
TRDV2	TRDJ1	NA	many	15	TGTGCCTGTGACACGGGGGTACTGAGGACCGATAAACTCATCTTT	CACDTGVLRTDKLIF
TRDV2	TRDJ1	TRDD3	medium-sized	14	TGTGCCTGTGACCCCAGGGATACGGGCGATAAACTCATCTTT	CACDPRDTGDKLIF
TRDV1	TRDJ2	TRDD3	NA	24	TGTGCTCTTGGGGAACTCCGGCCCGTGTTCCGCGTACTGGGGACCCCAAGGCCGACCGGTAAGCTCTTCTTT	CALGELRPVFRVLGTPRPTGKLFF
TRDV1	TRDJ1	TRDD3	NA	18	TGTGCTCTTGGGGAACGGGCTTCCTACTGGGGGATACCCGATAAACTCATCTTT	CALGERASYWGIPDKLIF
TRDV1	TRDJ1	TRDD3	few	23	TGTGCTCTTGGGGAACTTAGCCTAGCCAGAAGTACTGGGGGATACCCCTCGCCCGATAAACTCATCTTT	CALGELSLARSTGGYPSPDKLIF
TRDV1	TRDJ1	NA	few	19	TGTGCTCTTGGGAACCACCCCAAGCTCCTTTATCGACACACCGATGAACTCATCTTT	CALGNHPKLLYRHTDELIF
TRDV2	TRDJ2	NA	many	17	TGTGCCTGTGACACTGGGGGCCTCGAGCCATTGACAGCACAACTCTTCTTT	CACDTGGLEPLTAQLFF
TRDV1	TRDJ1	TRDD2	few	24	TGTGCTCTTGGGGAATATCAGTCAGGATATCGGCCTTCCTACGTTCTGGGTTCAGCCGATAAACTCATCTTT	CALGEYQSGYRPSYVLGSADKLIF
TRDV1	TRDJ1	NA	NA	17	TGTGCTCTTGGGGAACTAGGGTGTGGCGGATCCAACGATAAACTCATCTTT	CALGELGCGGSNDKLIF
TRDV1	TRDJ1	NA	few	18	TGTGCTCTTGGGGAAGCCCGAGACGGTCCGGGGGGGACCATTAAACTCATCTTT	CALGEARDGPGGTIKLIF
TRDV2	TRDJ1	NA	NA	13	TGTGCCTGTGCTTCAATAATCTGCGATAAACTCATCTTT	CACASIICDKLIF
TRDV1	TRDJ1	TRDD3	NA	23	TGTGCTCTTGGGGAAGCCCCCCTTCTCTGTACTGGGGGATACGCTTCAAGCCCCGATAAACTCATCTTT	CALGEAPLLCTGGYASSPDKLIF